This T cell receptor beta chain emerged from a study of shared clonotypes between healthy human individuals. TCRdb keeps only in-frame clones here, not all; method: immunoSEQ multiplex PCR. The repertoire includes about 490,000 clones, over 75% of them detected once, and approximately 12% sits in the top ten. This CDR3 region has 13 residues. Germline V gene data show CDR1 as SNHLY and CDR2 as FYNNEI. Concerning this clone: A far larger clone is a single base away, which makes a read error likely.

The sample was PBMCs. The clonotype was recovered from a woman aged 40 to 55 in good health. Some clones in this sample may be carry-over from other donors' samples. The chain has TRBV2 and TRBJ1-2, with 7 bases aligning to TRBD1. CDR3 protein: CASRPQTGQGYAF. DNA of the CDR3: TGTGCCAGCAGACCTCAGACAGGGCAAGGCTACGCCTTC. The full variable domain, in which reference TRBV2 and TRBJ1-2 provide the parts outside the CDR3, is EPEVTQTPSHQVTQMGQEVILRCVPISNHLYFYWYRQILGQKVEFLVSFYNNEISEKSEIFDDQFSVERPDGSNFTLKIRSTKLEDSAMYFCASRPQTGQGYAFGSGTRLTVV.